This TCR beta chain was sequenced in a study of beta chain features in type 1 diabetes. Study-wide background: All samples combined gave just under 110 million sorted cells for examination.

In regard to this clone: Its antigen remains unknown.

Germline CDR1 reads SEHNR; CDR2 reads FQNEAQ (reference sequence). This CDR3 is built from 14 residues. Trimming removed 4 bases from V and 1 base from J; junction bases left unmatched: 3. Study-wide results and limits: Naive, central memory and regulatory TCRB repertoires appeared more similar among patients than healthy donors.

Expressed TCRB transcripts were sequenced because the entire RNA isolate underwent reverse transcription. Profiled with immunoSEQ multiplex PCR; TCRdb holds only in-frame clones, not every one. Here the sample spans approximately 150,000 clones, over 9.5% being singletons. This TCR was sampled from a young man in good health. The chain has TRBV7-9 and TRBJ2-5, with 7 positions matching TRBD1. The material sequenced was naive CD4+ T cells from blood. The CDR3 sequence is CASSSTGAQETQYF. DNA for the CDR3: TGTGCCAGCAGCTCCACAGGGGCCCAAGAGACCCAGTACTTC.